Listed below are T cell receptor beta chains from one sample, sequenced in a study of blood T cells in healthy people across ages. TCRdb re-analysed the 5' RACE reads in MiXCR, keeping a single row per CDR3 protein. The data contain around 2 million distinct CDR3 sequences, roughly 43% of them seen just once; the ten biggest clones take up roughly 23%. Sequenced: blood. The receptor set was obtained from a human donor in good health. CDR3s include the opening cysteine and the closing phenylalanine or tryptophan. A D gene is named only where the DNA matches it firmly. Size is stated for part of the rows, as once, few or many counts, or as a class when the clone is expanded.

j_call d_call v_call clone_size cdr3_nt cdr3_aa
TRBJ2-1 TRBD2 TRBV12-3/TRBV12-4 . TGTGCCAGCAAAAAGAGCGGGAGCTCCTACAATGAGCAGTTCTTC CASKKSGSSYNEQFF
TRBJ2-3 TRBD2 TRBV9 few TGTGCCAGCAGCTCCATCGTCGGACTAGCGGCCCCTTTTCAAGATACGCAGTATTTT CASSSIVGLAAPFQDTQYF
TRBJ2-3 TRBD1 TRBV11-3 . TGTGCCAGCAGCTTAGATTCCGGGACAGGGGATACAGATACGCAGTATTTT CASSLDSGTGDTDTQYF
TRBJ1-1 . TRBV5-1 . TGCGCCAGCAGCTTGGTATACAGCCTGAACACTGAAGCTTTCTTT CASSLVYSLNTEAFF
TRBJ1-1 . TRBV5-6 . TGTGCCAGCAGCTATTTAACAGGGAACACTGAAGCTTTCTTT CASSYLTGNTEAFF
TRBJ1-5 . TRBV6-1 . TGTGCCAGCACCCTAGCCTGGGAGGGCAATCAGCCCCAGCATTTT CASTLAWEGNQPQHF
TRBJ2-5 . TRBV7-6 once TGTGCCAGCAGCTTAGGGGCGGCCTGGGGAGAGGCCCAGTACTTC CASSLGAAWGEAQYF
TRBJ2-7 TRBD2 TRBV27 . TGTGCCAGCACCCCATCACGGGGTAGCGGGGCCTACGAGCAGTACTTC CASTPSRGSGAYEQYF
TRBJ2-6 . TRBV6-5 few TGTGCCAGCAGTTACCTTACTGGGGGATACAGATCTGGGGCCAACGTCCTGACTTTC CASSYLTGGYRSGANVLTF
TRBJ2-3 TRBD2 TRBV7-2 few TGTGCCAGCAGCTTGTGGACTAGCGGAAGACCTAGCACAGATACGCAGTATTTT CASSLWTSGRPSTDTQYF
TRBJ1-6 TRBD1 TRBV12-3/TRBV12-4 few TGTGCCAGCAGTCCAGGGGGACACGGACGGTCACCCCTCCACTTT CASSPGGHGRSPLHF
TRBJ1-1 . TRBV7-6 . TGTGCCAGCGGCAACAACCGGGACGGAGCTTTCTTT CASGNNRDGAFF
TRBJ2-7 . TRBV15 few TGTGCCACCAGCAGAGAGTGGACTTTTGTCGAGCAGTACTTC CATSREWTFVEQYF
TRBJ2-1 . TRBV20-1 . TGCAGTGCTAGGGCCCAGACGTACAATGAGCAGTTCTTC CSARAQTYNEQFF
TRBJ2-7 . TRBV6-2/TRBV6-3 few TGTGCCAGCAGTTTCGCGTGGGGGTACGAGCAGTACTTC CASSFAWGYEQYF
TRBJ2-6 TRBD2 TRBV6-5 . TGTGCCAGCAGTCGGGGGGTGCGTGGGGCCAACGTCCTGACTTTC CASSRGVRGANVLTF